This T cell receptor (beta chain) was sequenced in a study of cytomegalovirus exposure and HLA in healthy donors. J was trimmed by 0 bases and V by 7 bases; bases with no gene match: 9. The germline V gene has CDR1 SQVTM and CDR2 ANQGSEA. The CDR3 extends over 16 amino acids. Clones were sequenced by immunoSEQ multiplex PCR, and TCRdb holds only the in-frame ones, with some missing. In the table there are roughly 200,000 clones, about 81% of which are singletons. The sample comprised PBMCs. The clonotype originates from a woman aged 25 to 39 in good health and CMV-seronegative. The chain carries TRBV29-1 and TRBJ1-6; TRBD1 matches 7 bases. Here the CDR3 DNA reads TGCAGCGCACCTGGACAGGATCACTCCTATAATTCACCCCTCCACTTT. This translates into CSAPGQDHSYNSPLHF.